The sequence of this T cell receptor beta chain was determined in a study of blood T cell repertoires in COVID-19. In the study's own analysis: Reference gene primer amplification yielded estimated nucleated cell counts. Libraries were prepared by immunoSEQ multiplex PCR; TCRdb keeps only in-frame clonotypes and omits some of them. That table supplies the V and J calls and clone size; D and trimming were determined from the DNA. The table records 300,000 or so clones, nearly 90% of them present only once. The V gene's germline CDR1 is SNHLY and CDR2 FYNNEI. V lost 7 bases to trimming and J lost 4 bases; unmatched junction nucleotides: 17. The CDR3 sequence is 19 residues long. Membership in each cohort depended on participant-reported clinical history.

This clonotype originated in a woman aged 25 to 45 who had recovered from COVID-19. The specimen sequenced was PBMCs or T cells enriched from blood (not recorded which). The chain joins TRBV2 to TRBJ2-5; 14 bases agree with TRBD2. DNA of the CDR3: TGTGCCAGCAAATCAGGGCAAGGACTAGCGGGGGGCCTTTCAGAGACCCAGTACTTC. Residues: CASKSGQGLAGGLSETQYF.